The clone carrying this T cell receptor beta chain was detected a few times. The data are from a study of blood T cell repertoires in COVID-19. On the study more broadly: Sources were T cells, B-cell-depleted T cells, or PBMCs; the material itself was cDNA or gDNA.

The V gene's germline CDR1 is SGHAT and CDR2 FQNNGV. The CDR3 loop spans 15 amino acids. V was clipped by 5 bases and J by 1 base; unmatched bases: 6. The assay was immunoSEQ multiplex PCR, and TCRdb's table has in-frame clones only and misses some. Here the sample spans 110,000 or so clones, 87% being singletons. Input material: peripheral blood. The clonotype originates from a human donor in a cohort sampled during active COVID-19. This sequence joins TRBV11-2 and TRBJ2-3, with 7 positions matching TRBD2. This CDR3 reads CASSLRGVGTDTQYF. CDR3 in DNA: TGTGCCAGCAGCCTCCGGGGGGTGGGCACAGATACGCAGTATTTT.